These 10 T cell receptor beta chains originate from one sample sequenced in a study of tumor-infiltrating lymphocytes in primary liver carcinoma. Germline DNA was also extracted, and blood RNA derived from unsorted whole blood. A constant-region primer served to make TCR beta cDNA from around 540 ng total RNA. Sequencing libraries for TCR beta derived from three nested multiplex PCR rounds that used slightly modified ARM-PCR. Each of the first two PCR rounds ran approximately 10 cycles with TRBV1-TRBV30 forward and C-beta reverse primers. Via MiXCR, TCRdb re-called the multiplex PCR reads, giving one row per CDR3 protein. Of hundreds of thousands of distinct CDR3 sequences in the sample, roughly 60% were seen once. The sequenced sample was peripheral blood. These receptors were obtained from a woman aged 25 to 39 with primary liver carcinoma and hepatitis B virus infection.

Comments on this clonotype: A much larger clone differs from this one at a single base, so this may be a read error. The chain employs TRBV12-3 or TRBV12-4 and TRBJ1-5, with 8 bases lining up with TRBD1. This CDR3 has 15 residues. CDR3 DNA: TGTGCCAGCAGCTCCCGGACAGGGAACAATCAGCACCAGCATTTT. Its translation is CASSSRTGNNQHQHF.

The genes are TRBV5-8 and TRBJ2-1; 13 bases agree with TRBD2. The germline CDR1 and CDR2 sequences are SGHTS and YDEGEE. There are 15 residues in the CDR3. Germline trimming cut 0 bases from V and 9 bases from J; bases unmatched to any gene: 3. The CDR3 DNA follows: TGTGCCAGCAGCTTGGGGACTAGCGGGAGTATTGAGCAGTTCTTC. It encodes CASSLGTSGSIEQFF.

The CDR3 sequence is CASSWAEQETQYF. CDR3 nucleotide sequence: TGTGCCAGCAGCTGGGCGGAGCAAGAGACCCAGTACTTC. The V call is TRBV5-4, the J call TRBJ2-5; D is unclear. Germline values: CDR1 SGHNT, CDR2 YYREEE (reference sequence). V lost 3 bases and J 2 bases, leaving 8 bases between the germline ends. CDR3 length equals 13 residues.

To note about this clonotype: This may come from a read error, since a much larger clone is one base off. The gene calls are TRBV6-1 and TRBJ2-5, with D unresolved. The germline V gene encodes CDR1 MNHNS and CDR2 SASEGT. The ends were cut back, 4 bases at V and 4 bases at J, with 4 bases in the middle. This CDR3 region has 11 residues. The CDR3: CASSVPETQYF. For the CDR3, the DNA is TGTGCCAGCAGTGTACCAGAGACCCAGTACTTC.

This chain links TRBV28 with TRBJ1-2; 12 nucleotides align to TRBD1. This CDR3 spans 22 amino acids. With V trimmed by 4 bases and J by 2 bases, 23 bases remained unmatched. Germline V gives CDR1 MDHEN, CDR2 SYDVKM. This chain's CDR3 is CASSSGRGGTGGANWGNYGYTF. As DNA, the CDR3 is TGTGCCAGCAGTTCGGGCCGGGGCGGGACAGGGGGCGCCAATTGGGGGAACTATGGCTACACCTTC.

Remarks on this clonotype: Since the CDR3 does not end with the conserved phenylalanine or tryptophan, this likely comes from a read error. The CDR3 region has the DNA TGTGCCAGCACCACCCCGGGCGCTGACGGCTACGAGCAGTACCTC. Amino acids: CASTTPGADGYEQYL. The chain couples TRBV6-6 to TRBJ2-7; D unclear. V was cut by 7 bases and J by 3 bases, with 19 bases left in between. The germline gives CDR1 MNHNY, CDR2 SVGAGI (reference sequence). This CDR3 spans 15 amino acids.

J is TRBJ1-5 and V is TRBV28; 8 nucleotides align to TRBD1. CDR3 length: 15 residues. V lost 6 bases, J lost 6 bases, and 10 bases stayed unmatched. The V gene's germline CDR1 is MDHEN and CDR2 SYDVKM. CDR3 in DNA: TGTGCCAGCAGGTCCACCAGGGGGCTTTTTCAGCCCCAGCATTTT. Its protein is CASRSTRGLFQPQHF.

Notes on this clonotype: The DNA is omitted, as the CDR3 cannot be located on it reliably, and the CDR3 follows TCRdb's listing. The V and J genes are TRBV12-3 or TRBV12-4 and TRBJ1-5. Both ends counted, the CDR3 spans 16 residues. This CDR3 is CASILGLQRGNQPQHF.

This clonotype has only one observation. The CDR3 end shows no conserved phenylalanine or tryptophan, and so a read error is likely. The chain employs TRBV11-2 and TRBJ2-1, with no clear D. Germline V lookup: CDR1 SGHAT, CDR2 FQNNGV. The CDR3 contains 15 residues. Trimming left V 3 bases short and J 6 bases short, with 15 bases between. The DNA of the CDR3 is TGTGCCAGCAGCTTGATTGGATCTGGGTCCAATGAGCAGTTCGTC. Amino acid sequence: CASSLIGSGSNEQFV.

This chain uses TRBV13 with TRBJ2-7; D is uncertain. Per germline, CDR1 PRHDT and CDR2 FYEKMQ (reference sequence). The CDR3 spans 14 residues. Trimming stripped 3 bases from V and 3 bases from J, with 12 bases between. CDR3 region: CASSFPEGNYEQYF. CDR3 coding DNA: TGTGCCAGCAGCTTCCCCGAAGGGAACTACGAGCAGTACTTC.